The T cell receptor beta chain under discussion was sequenced for a study of shared clonotypes between healthy human individuals. Clones were read by immunoSEQ multiplex PCR, and TCRdb kept only the in-frame ones, dropping some. Among over 400,000 clones, over 70% were seen once, and the ten largest hold about an eighth. In germline, CDR1 is MGHRA, CDR2 YSYEKL. With 2 bases removed from V and 4 bases from J, the gap between germline ends came to 18 bases. CDR3 size: 16 residues. Sequenced input: PBMCs. The receptor was derived from a woman in her forties in good health. Some clones in this sample may be carry-over from other donors' samples. V is TRBV4-1 and J is TRBJ2-7; D may be TRBD2 (5 bases). The DNA for the CDR3 is TGCGCCAGCAGCCAACTATTTACTAGTACGGGATACGAGCAGTACTTC. This translates into CASSQLFTSTGYEQYF.